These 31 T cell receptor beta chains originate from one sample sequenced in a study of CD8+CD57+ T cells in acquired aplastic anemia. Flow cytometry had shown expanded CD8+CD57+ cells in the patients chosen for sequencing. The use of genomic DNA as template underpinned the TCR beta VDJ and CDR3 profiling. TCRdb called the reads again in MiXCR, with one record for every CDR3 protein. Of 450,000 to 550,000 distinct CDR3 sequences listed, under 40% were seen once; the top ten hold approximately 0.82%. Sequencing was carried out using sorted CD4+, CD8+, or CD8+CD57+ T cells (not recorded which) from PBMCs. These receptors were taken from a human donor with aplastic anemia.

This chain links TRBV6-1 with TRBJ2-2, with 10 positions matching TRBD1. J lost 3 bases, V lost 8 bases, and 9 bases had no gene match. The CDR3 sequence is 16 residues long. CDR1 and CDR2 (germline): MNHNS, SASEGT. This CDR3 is CASRRRQGADTGELFF. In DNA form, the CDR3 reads TGTGCCAGCCGCAGACGACAGGGGGCTGACACCGGGGAGCTGTTTTTT.

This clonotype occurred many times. CDR3 residues: CASRDYNNSPLHF. The CDR3, as DNA: TGTGCCAGCCGGGACTACAATAATTCACCCCTCCACTTT. The chain joins TRBV25-1 to TRBJ1-6; possible D gene TRBD1, 5 bases. V lost 8 bases to trimming and J lost 5 bases, with 10 bases between them. From germline, CDR1 is MGHDK and CDR2 SYGVNS. The CDR3 spans 13 residues.

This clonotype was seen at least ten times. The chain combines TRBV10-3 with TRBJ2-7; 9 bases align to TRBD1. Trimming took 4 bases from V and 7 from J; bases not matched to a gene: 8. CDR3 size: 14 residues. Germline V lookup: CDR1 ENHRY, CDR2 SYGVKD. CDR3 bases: TGTGCCATCAGTGGGGACAGGGATCAGGGGGAGCAGTACTTC. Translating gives CAISGDRDQGEQYF.

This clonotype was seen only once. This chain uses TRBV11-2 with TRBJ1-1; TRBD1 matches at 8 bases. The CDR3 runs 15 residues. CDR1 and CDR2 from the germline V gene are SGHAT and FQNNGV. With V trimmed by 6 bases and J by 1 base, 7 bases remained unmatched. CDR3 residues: CASSGTGTGNTEAFF. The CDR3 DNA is TGTGCCAGCAGTGGTACCGGGACAGGGAACACTGAAGCTTTCTTT.

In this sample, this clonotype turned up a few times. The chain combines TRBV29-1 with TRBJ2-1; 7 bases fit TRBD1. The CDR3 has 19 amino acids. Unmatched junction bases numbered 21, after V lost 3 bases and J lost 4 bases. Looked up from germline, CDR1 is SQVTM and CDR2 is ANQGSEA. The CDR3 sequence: CSVDSPGQPPRVRYNEQFF. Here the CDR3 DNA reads TGCAGCGTTGACAGCCCGGGACAGCCACCTCGGGTCCGATACAATGAGCAGTTCTTC.

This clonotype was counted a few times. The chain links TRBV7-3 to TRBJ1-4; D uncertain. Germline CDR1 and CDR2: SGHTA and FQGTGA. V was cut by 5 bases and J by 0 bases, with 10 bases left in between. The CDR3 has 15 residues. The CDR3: CASSNQVATNEKLFF. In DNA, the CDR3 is TGTGCCAGCAGCAATCAAGTCGCAACTAATGAAAAACTGTTTTTT. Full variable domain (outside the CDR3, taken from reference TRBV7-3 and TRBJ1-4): GAGVSQTPSNKVTEKGKYVELRCDPISGHTALYWYRQSLGQGPEFLIYFQGTGAADDSGLPNDRFFAVRPEGSVSTLKIQRTERGDSAVYLCASSNQVATNEKLFFGSGTQLSVL.

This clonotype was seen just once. The CDR3 DNA sequence: TGTGCCAGCAGCCGCCGGGACACTGATTCACCCCTCCACTTT. It is translated as CASSRRDTDSPLHF. The chain joins TRBV2 to TRBJ1-6; weak D call: TRBD1 (6 bases). Per the germline V gene, CDR1 is SNHLY and CDR2 is FYNNEI. This CDR3 contains 14 residues. Trimming pared 6 bases from V and 8 bases from J, leaving 14 bases between.

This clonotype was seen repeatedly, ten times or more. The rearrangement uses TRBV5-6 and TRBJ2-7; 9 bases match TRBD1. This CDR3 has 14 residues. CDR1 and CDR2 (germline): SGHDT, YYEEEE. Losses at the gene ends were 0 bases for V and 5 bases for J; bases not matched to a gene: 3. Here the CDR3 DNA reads TGTGCCAGCAGCTTGGACAGGGGGCTCAACGAGCAGTACTTC. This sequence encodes CASSLDRGLNEQYF.

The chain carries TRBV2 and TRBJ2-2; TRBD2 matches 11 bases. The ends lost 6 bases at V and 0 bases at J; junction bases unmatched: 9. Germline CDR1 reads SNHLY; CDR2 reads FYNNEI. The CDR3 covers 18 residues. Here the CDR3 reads CASSQSSGGPTNTGELFF. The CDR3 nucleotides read TGTGCCAGCAGCCAATCTAGCGGGGGGCCAACGAACACCGGGGAGCTGTTTTTT.

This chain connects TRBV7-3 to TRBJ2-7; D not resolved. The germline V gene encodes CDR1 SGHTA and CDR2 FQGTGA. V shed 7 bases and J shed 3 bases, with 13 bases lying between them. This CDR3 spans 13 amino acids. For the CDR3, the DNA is TGTGCCAGCATCCCATACTCGGTCTACGAGCAGTACTTC. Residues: CASIPYSVYEQYF.

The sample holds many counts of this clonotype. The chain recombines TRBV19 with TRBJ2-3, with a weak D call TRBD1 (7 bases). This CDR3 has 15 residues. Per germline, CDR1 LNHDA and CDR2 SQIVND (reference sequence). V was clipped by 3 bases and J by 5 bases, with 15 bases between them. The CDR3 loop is CASSIARGAGDTQYF. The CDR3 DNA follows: TGTGCCAGTAGTATTGCCAGGGGGGCAGGAGATACGCAGTATTTT.

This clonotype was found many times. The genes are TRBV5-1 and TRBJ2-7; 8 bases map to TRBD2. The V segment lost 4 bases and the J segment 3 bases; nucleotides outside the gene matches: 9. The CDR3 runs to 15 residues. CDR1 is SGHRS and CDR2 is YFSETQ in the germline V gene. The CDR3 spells CASSTRTGTSYEQYF. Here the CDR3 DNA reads TGCGCCAGCAGCACAAGGACCGGGACTAGCTACGAGCAGTACTTC.

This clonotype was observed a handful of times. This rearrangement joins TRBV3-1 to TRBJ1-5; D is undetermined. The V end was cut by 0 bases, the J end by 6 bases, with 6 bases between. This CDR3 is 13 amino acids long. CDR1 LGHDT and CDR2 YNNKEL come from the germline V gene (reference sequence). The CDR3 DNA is TGTGCCAGCAGCCAAGATCCGGTTCAGCCCCAGCATTTT. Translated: CASSQDPVQPQHF.

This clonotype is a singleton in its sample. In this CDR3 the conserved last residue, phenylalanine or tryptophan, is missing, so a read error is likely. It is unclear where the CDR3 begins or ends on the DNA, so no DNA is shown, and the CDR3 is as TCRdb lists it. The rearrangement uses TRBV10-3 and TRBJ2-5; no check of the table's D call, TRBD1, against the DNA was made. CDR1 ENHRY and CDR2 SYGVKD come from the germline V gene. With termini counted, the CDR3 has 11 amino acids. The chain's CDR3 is CAISEPGHIDY.

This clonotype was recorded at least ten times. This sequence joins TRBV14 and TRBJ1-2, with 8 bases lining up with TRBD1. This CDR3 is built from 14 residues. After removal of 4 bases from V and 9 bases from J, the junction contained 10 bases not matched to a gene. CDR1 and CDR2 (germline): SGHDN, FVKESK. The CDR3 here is CASSRPGTGNSYTF. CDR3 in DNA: TGTGCCAGCAGCCGCCCCGGGACAGGCAATAGCTACACCTTC.

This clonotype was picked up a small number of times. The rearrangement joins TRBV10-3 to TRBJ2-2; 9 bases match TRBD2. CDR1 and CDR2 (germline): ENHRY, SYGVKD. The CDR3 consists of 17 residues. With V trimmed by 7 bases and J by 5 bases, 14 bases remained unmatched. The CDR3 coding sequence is TGTGCCATCACCGGAGGAGCGGGAGGCCCGGGGACCGGGGAGCTGTTTTTT. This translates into CAITGGAGGPGTGELFF.

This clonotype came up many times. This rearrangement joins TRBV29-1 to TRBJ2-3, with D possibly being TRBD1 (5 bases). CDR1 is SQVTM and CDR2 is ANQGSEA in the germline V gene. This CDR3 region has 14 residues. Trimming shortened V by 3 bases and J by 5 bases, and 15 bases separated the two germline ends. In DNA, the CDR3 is TGCAGCGTTGAGAAATCGACCCAGGGAGATACGCAGTATTTT. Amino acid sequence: CSVEKSTQGDTQYF.

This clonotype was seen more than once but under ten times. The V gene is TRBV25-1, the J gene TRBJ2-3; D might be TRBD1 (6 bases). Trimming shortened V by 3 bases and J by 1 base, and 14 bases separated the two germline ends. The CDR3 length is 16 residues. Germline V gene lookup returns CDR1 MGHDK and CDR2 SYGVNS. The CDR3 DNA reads TGTGCCAGCAGTGACAGGACAGTCCCCCGCACAGATACGCAGTATTTT. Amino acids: CASSDRTVPRTDTQYF.

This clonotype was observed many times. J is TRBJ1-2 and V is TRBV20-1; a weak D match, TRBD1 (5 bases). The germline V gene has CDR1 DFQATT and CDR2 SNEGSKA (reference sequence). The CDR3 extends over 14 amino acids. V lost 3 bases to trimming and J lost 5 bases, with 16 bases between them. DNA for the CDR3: TGCAGTGCTAGTTTGACAGTCGCCGGTTATGGCTACACCTTC. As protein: CSASLTVAGYGYTF.

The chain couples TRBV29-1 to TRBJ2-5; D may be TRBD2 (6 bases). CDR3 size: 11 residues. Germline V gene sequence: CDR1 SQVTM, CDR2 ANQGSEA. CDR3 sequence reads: CTGTFGETQYF. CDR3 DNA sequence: TGCACAGGGACTTTCGGGGAGACCCAGTACTTC. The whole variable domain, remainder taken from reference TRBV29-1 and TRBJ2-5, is SAVISQKPSRDICQRGTSLTIQCQVDSQVTMMFWYRQQPGQSLTLIATANQGSEATYESGFVIDKFPISRPNLTFSTLTVSNMSPEDSSIYLCTGTFGETQYFGPGTRLLVL.

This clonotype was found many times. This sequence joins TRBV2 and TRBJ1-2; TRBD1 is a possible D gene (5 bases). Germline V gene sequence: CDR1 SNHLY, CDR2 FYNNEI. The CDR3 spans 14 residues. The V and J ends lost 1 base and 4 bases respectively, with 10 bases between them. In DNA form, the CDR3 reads TGTGCCAGCAGTGAAGGTCAGGGAAGCTATGGCTACACCTTC. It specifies CASSEGQGSYGYTF.

CDR3 sequence reads: CASSSLASSHYEQYF. The CDR3 DNA reads TGTGCCAGCAGTTCACTTGCTAGTTCCCACTACGAGCAGTACTTC. The gene calls are TRBV27 and TRBJ2-7; D uncertain. The CDR3 is 15 amino acids. V lost 4 bases and J lost 3, with 16 bases in between. Per the germline V gene, CDR1 is MNHEY and CDR2 is SMNVEV (reference sequence).

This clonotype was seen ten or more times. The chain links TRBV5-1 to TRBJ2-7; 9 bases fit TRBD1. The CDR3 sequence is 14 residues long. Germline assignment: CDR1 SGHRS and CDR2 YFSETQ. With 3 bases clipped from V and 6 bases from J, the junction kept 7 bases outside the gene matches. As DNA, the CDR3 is TGCGCCAGCAGCTCAGGGACAGGGCTTGCCGAGCAGTACTTC. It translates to CASSSGTGLAEQYF.

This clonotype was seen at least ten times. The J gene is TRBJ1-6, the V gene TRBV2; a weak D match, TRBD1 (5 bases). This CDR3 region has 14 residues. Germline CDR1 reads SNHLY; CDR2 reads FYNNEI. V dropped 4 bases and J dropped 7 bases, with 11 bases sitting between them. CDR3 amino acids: CASSVAGRNSPLHF. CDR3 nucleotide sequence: TGTGCCAGCAGTGTGGCAGGGAGGAATTCACCCCTCCACTTT.

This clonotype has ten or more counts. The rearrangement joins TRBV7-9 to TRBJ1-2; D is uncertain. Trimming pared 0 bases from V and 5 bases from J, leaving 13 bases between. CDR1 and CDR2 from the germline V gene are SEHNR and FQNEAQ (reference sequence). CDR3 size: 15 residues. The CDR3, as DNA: TGTGCCAGCAGCTTAGCGCGGGCAGTGTGGTATGGCTACACCTTC. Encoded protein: CASSLARAVWYGYTF.

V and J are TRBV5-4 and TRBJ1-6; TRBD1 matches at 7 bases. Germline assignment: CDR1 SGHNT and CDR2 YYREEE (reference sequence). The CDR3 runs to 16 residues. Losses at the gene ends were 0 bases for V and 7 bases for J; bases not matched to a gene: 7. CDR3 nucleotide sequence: TGTGCCAGCAGCTTGGAGGGGGCACCTATAAATTCACCCCTCCACTTT. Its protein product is CASSLEGAPINSPLHF.

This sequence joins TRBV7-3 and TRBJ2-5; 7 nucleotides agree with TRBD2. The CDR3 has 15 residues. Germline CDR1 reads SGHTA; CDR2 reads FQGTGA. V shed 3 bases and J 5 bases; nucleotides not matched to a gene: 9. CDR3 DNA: TGTGCCAGCAGCTTTGGGGCGGGAGTTGGCGAGACCCAGTACTTC. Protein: CASSFGAGVGETQYF.

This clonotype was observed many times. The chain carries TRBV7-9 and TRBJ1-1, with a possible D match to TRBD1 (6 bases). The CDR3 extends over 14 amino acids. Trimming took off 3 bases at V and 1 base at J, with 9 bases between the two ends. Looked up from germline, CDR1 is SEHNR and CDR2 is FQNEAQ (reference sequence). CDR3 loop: CASSFRGGNTEAFF. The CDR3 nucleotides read TGTGCCAGCAGCTTCAGGGGAGGGAACACTGAAGCTTTCTTT. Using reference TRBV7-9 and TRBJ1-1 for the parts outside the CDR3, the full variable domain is DTGVSQNPRHKITKRGQNVTFRCDPISEHNRLYWYRQTLGQGPEFLTYFQNEAQLEKSRLLSDRFSAERPKGSFSTLEIQRTEQGDSAMYLCASSFRGGNTEAFFGQGTRLTVV.

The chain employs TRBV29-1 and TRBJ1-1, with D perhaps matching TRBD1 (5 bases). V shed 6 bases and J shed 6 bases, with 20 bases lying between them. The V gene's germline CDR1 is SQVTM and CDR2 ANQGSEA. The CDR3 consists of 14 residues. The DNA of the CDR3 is TGCAGCGTGCAAATCGGGGCCTGGGCCGCTGAAGCTTTCTTT. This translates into CSVQIGAWAAEAFF.

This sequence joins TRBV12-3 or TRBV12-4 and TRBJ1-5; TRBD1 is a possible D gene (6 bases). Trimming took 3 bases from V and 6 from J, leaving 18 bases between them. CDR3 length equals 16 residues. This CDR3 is CASSLTNRVRSQPQHF. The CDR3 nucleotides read TGTGCCAGCAGTTTGACGAACAGGGTGAGGAGTCAGCCCCAGCATTTT.

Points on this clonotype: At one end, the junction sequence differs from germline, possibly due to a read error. CDR3 sequence reads: CASSGTRGNRAVNYGYTF. The CDR3 bases are TGTGCCAGCAGTGGGACCCGAGGGAACAGGGCGGTAAACTATGGCTACACCTTC. The chain links TRBV24-1 to TRBJ1-2; D might be TRBD1 (6 bases). This CDR3 is 18 amino acids long. Germline V gives CDR1 KGHDR, CDR2 SFDVKD.